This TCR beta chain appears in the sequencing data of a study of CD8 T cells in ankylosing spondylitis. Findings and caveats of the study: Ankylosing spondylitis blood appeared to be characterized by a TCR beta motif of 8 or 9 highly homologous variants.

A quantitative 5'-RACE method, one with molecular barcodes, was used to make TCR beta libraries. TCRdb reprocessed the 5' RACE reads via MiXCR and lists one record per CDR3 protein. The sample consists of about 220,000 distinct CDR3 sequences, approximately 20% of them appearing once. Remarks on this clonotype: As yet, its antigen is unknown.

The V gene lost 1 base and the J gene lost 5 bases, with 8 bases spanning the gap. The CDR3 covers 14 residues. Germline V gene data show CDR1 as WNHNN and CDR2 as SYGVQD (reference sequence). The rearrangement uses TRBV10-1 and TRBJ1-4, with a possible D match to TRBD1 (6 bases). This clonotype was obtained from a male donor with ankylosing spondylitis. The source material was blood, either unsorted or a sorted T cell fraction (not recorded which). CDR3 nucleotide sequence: TGCGCCAGCAGTGAGTGGGGGGCGAATGAAAAACTGTTTTTT. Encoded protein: CASSEWGANEKLFF.